The 11 T cell receptor beta chains below all came from one sample that was sequenced in a study of blood T cell repertoires in COVID-19. Some clones are missing from TCRdb's copy, which holds only in-frame ones; the method was immunoSEQ multiplex PCR. There are 300,000 to 450,000 clones in the sample; more than 75% occur only once, and 8.5% to 12% lies in the top ten. The sequencing sample was made of peripheral blood. Receptors originate from a woman aged 30 to 39 with COVID-19, enrolled during active disease.

V and J are TRBV19 and TRBJ2-7; a weak D match, TRBD2 (5 bases). CDR1 is LNHDA, CDR2 SQIVND, per germline (reference sequence). This CDR3 has 14 amino acids. V dropped 3 bases and J dropped 1 base, with 10 bases sitting between them. For the CDR3, the DNA is TGTGCCAGTAGTATCGGAGAGGGTTCCTACGAGCAGTACTTC. Translating gives CASSIGEGSYEQYF.

In nucleotides, the CDR3 is TGTGCCAGCAGTTACAGGCAGGGGTTAGATCAGCCCCAGCATTTT. Translation gives CASSYRQGLDQPQHF. The chain combines TRBV6-5 with TRBJ1-5; maybe TRBD1 (6 bases). Trimming took 2 bases from V and 5 from J, leaving 13 bases between them. Germline V gene sequence: CDR1 MNHEY, CDR2 SVGAGI. The CDR3 runs 15 residues.

The J gene is TRBJ2-5, the V gene TRBV20-1, with D unclear. This CDR3 region has 11 residues. From germline, CDR1 is DFQATT and CDR2 SNEGSKA (reference sequence). CDR3 nucleotides: TGCAGCATTTATAGCTTTGAGACCCAGTACTTC. It codes for CSIYSFETQYF.

This sequence joins TRBV5-1 and TRBJ2-3, with 9 bases aligning to TRBD2. This CDR3 is 16 amino acids long. Trimming took 2 bases from V and 0 from J; bases not matched to a gene: 4. Germline V lookup: CDR1 SGHRS, CDR2 YFSETQ. Here the CDR3 reads CASSFGSGRSTDTQYF. The CDR3 bases are TGCGCCAGCAGCTTTGGTAGCGGGAGAAGCACAGATACGCAGTATTTT.

This clone has just one count. V and J are TRBV6-2 or TRBV6-3 and TRBJ2-7; D possibly corresponds to TRBD2 (5 bases). Germline V lookup: CDR1 MNHEY, CDR2 SVGEGT. V was shortened by 4 bases and J by 2 bases, with 15 bases between the two germline ends. The length of the CDR3 is 15 residues. This chain's CDR3 is CASSSLGVVAYEQYF. The CDR3 DNA reads TGTGCCAGCAGTTCCCTCGGGGTGGTTGCCTACGAGCAGTACTTC.

This chain uses TRBV28 with TRBJ2-3; D remains unclear. In germline, CDR1 is MDHEN, CDR2 SYDVKM. The V gene lost 5 bases and the J gene lost 7 bases, with 10 bases spanning the gap. The CDR3 has 12 amino acids. The CDR3 loop reads CASSREQNTQYF. CDR3 in DNA: TGTGCCAGCAGTCGTGAACAGAATACGCAGTATTTT.

This sequence joins TRBV30 and TRBJ2-1; TRBD1 might be the D (5 bases). This CDR3 is built from 14 residues. V was clipped by 1 base and J by 8 bases, with 15 bases between them. Germline V gene data show CDR1 as GTSNPN and CDR2 as SVGIG (reference sequence). Here the CDR3 DNA reads TGTGCCTGGAGTGAGGGAAGGGGCAGATATGAGCAGTTCTTC. This encodes CAWSEGRGRYEQFF.

This clone was found a few times. This chain links TRBV10-3 with TRBJ2-1; 9 bases are a match to TRBD2. Germline CDR1 reads ENHRY; CDR2 reads SYGVKD. The CDR3 loop spans 13 amino acids. After removal of 7 bases from V and 9 bases from J, the junction contained 7 bases not matched to a gene. CDR3 region: CAIKAGGPGEQFF. The CDR3 nucleotides are TGTGCCATCAAGGCGGGAGGGCCGGGTGAGCAGTTCTTC.

The rearrangement uses TRBV27 and TRBJ1-1, with D maybe TRBD1 (5 bases). Trimming left V 8 bases short and J 6 bases short, with 19 bases between. This CDR3 region has 14 residues. CDR1 is MNHEY and CDR2 is SMNVEV in the germline V gene (reference sequence). CDR3 loop: CASGGVGEGSEAFF. The CDR3 DNA reads as TGTGCCAGCGGAGGTGTAGGGGAGGGGTCTGAAGCTTTCTTT.

This clone was picked up one time. The chain is built from TRBV7-2 and TRBJ1-2; no clear D. CDR3 size: 14 residues. Germline-derived CDR1 and CDR2 are SGHTA and FQGNSA. Trimming removed 3 bases from V and 2 bases from J, with 10 bases in between. The CDR3 reads CASSFPAGNYGYTF. The CDR3 nucleotides read TGTGCCAGCAGCTTCCCGGCGGGAAACTATGGCTACACCTTC.

The chain joins TRBV10-2 to TRBJ2-7, with 12 bases aligning to TRBD2. Germline assignment: CDR1 WSHSY and CDR2 SAAADI. J lost 4 bases, V lost 6 bases, and 10 bases had no gene match. CDR3 length: 16 residues. CDR3 amino acids: CASRIATSGRTYEQYF. The CDR3 DNA is TGCGCCAGCAGAATTGCGACTAGCGGGAGAACATACGAGCAGTACTTC.